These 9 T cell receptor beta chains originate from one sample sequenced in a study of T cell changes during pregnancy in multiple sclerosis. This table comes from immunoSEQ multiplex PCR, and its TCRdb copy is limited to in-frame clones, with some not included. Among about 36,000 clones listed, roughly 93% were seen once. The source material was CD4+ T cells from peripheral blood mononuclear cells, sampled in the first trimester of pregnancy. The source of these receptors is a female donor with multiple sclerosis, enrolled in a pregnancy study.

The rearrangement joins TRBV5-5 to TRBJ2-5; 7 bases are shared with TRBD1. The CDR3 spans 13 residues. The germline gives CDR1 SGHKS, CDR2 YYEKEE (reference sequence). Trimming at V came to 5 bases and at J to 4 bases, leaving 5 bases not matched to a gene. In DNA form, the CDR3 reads TGTGCCAGCAGGCAGGGGGTGGTAGAGACCCAGTACTTC. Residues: CASRQGVVETQYF. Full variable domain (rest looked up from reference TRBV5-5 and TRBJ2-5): DAGVTQSPTHLIKTRGQQVTLRCSPISGHKSVSWYQQVLGQGPQFIFQYYEKEERGRGNFPDRFSARQFPNYSSELNVNALLLGDSALYLCASRQGVVETQYFGPGTRLLVL.

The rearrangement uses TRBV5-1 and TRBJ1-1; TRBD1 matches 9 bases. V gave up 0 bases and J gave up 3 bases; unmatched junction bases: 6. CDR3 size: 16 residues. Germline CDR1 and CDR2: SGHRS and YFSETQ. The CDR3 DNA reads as TGCGCCAGCAGCTTGGTAAACAGGGGGCCGGACACTGAAGCTTTCTTT. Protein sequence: CASSLVNRGPDTEAFF.

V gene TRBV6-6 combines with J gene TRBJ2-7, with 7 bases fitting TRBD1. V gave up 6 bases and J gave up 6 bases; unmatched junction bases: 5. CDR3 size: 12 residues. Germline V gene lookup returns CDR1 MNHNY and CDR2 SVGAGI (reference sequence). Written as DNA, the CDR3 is TGTGCCAGCAGAAGAGACAGGGCCGAGCAGTACTTC. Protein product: CASRRDRAEQYF.

For the CDR3, the DNA is TGTGCCAGCAGCCCAATTCCTCTAGGCAATTCACCCCTCCACTTT. Its translation: CASSPIPLGNSPLHF. This chain joins TRBV7-6 and TRBJ1-6, with D uncertain. Germline lookup yields CDR1 SGHVS and CDR2 FNYEAQ. The V and J ends lost 5 bases and 7 bases respectively, with 15 bases between them. This CDR3 comprises 15 residues.

CDR3 sequence reads: CASSREASGPYEQYF. CDR3 coding DNA: TGTGCCAGCAGCCGCGAGGCTAGCGGGCCCTACGAGCAGTACTTC. The chain is built from TRBV11-1 and TRBJ2-7; 8 nucleotides line up with TRBD2. The CDR3 covers 15 residues. Trimming removed 5 bases from V and 2 bases from J; junction bases left unmatched: 8. Germline-derived CDR1 and CDR2 are SGHAT and FQDESV (reference sequence).

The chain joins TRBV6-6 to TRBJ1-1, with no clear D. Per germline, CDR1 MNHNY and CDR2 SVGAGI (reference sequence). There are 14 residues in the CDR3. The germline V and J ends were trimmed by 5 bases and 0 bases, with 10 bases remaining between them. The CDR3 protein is CASSPLELNTEAFF. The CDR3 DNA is TGTGCCAGCAGTCCCCTTGAGTTGAACACTGAAGCTTTCTTT.

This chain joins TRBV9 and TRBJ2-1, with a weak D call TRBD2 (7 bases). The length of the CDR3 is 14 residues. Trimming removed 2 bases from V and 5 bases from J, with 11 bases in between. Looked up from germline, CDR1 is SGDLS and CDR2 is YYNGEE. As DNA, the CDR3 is TGTGCCAGCAGCGTGAGCGGGACACACAATGAGCAGTTCTTC. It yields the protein CASSVSGTHNEQFF.

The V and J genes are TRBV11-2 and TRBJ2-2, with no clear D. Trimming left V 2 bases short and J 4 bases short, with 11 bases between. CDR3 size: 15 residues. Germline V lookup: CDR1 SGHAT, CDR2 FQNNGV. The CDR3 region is CASSLMGRRTGELFF. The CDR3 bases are TGTGCCAGCAGCTTAATGGGCAGGCGCACCGGGGAGCTGTTTTTT.

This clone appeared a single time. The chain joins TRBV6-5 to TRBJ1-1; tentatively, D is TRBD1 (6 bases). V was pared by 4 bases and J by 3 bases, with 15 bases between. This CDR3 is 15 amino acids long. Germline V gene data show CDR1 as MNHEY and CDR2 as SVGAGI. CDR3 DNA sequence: TGTGCCAGCAGTTTCCTCTCCAGGGGTGACACTGAAGCTTTCTTT. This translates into CASSFLSRGDTEAFF.